This T cell receptor (beta chain) emerged from a study of T cell changes during pregnancy in multiple sclerosis (dated by TCRdb to between 2017 and 2020). For the study in its entirety: The study examined how the T cell repertoire changed over the course of pregnancy in women with multiple sclerosis.

Libraries came from the immunoSEQ multiplex PCR assay. TCRdb retrieved this table from immuneACCESS and kept in-frame rearrangements only. Not all clones are present; in checked studies, unresolved V genes account for under half, and no reason is known for the remainder. Across this sample there are about 38,000 clones, with around nine tenths seen only once. Together, the top ten hold roughly 0.38% of the sample. This clone was seen a few times. This clone's antigen is unknown. Qualities for individual bases were not recorded, and no much larger clone is one base off. From the germline V gene (reference sequence), CDR1 is SGHNT and CDR2 is YYREEE. The CDR3 covers 13 residues, taking in both the cysteine and the phenylalanine. The entry retains the CDR3 DNA only, 39 bases that are in frame from base 1. From V the trimming removes 6 bases and from J it removes 6 bases, while the gene matches leave 6 bases of the junction unaccounted for.

This sequence was found in a female donor in good health, enrolled as a control in a pregnancy study. The source material was CD4+ T cells from peripheral blood mononuclear cells, sampled in the third trimester of pregnancy. The rearrangement joined TRBV5-4 to TRBJ2-7; 10 of the junction bases match TRBD1. The nucleotides are TGTGCCAGCACCCGGACAGGGGGTGGCGAGCAGTACTTC. It specifies CASTRTGGGEQYF.